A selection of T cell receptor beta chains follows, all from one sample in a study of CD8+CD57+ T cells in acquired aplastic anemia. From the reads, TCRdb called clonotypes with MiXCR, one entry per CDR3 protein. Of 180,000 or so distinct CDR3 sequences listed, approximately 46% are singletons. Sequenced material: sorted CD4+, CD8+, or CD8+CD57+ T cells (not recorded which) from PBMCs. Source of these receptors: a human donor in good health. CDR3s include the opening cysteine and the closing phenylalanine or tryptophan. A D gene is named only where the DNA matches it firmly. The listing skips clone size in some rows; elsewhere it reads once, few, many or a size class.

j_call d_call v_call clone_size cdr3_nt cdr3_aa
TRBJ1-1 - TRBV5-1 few TGCGCCAGCAGGACGGCGAACACTGAAGCTTTCTTT CASRTANTEAFF
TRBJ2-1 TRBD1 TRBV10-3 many TGTGCCATCAGAGATTGGGACAGCTCCTACAATGAGCAGTTCTTC CAIRDWDSSYNEQFF
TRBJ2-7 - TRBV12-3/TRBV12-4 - TGTGCCAGCAGTTCTACCCGGCAGGACCACTACGAGCAGTACTTC CASSSTRQDHYEQYF
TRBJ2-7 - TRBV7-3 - TGTGCCAGCAGTGAAATGCTGTACGAGCAGTACTTC CASSEMLYEQYF
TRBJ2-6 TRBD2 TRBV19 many TGTGCCAGTAGTATTTCGGGGACTAACGGGGCCAACGTCCTGACTTTC CASSISGTNGANVLTF
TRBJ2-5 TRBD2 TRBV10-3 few TGTGCCATCAGTGATACGGGGGGACAAGAGACCCAGTACTTC CAISDTGGQETQYF
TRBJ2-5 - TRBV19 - TGTGCCAGTAGTATGGCTCGCCGGGAGACCCAGTACTTC CASSMARRETQYF
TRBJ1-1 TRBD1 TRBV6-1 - TGTGCCAGCAGCAAGGGACAGCGTCCGAACACTGAAGCTTTCTTT CASSKGQRPNTEAFF
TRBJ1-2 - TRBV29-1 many TGCTCCGGAGGGGGATACTATGGCTACACCTTC CSGGGYYGYTF
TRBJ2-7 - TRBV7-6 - TGTGCCAGCAGCTTAGTTGACTTGGGTGAGACCGAGCAGTACTTC CASSLVDLGETEQYF
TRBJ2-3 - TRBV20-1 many TGCAGTGCTGAACGGACGGGAAGAGGCACAGATACGCAGTATTTT CSAERTGRGTDTQYF
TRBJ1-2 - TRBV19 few TGTGCCAGTAGTATTAGAGGGCGCCCCCCCTATGGCTACACCTTC CASSIRGRPPYGYTF
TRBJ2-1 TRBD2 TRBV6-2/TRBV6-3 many TGTGCCAGCAGTTCCCCGGGACTAGCGGGAGTCAATGAGCAGTTCTTC CASSSPGLAGVNEQFF
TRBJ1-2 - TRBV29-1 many TGCAGCGTTGAAGTTGCAAGGGGTACCTACACCTTC CSVEVARGTYTF
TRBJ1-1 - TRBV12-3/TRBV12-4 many TGTGCCAGCAGTAGAAACATGAACGCTGAAGCTTTCTTT CASSRNMNAEAFF